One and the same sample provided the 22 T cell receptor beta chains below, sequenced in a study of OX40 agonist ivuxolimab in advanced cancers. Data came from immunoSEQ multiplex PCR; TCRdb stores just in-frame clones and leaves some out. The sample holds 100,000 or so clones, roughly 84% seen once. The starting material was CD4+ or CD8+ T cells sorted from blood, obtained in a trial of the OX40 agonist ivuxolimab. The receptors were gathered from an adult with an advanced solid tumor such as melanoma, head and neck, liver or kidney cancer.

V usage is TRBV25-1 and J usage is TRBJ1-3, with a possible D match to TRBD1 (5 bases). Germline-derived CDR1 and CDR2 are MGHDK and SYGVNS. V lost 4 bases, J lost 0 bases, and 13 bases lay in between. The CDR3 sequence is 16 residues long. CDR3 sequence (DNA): TGTGCCAGCAGTGTATTGGGGACGTCCTCTGGAAACACCATATATTTT. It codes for CASSVLGTSSGNTIYF.

The DNA of the CDR3 is TGTGCCATCAGTAACAGCGGGCGGTACAATGAGCAGTTCTTC. Its translation: CAISNSGRYNEQFF. This rearrangement joins TRBV10-3 to TRBJ2-1; D may be TRBD2 (6 bases). This CDR3 has 14 amino acids. The V gene lost 5 bases and the J gene lost 4 bases, with 12 bases spanning the gap. CDR1 and CDR2 (germline): ENHRY, SYGVKD.

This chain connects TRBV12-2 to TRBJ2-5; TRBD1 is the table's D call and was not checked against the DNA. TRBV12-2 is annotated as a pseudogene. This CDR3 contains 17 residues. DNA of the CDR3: TGTGCAAGTCGCTTAGCGTGGTTCCGGGACAGAGGGGAGACCCAGTACTTC. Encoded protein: CASRLAWFRDRGETQYF.

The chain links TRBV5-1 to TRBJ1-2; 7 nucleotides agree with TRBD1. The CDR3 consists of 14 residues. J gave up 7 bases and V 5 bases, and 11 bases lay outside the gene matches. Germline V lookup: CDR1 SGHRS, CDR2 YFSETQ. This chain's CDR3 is CASSPRQGASGYTF. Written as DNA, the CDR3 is TGCGCCAGCAGTCCTAGACAGGGAGCTTCTGGCTACACCTTC.

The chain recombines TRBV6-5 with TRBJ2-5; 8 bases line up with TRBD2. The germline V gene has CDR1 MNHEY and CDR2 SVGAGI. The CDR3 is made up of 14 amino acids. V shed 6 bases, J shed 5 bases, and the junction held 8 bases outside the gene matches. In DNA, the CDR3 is TGTGCCAGCAGCTCAAGCGGGGGCTCGGAGACCCAGTACTTC. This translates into CASSSSGGSETQYF.

The CDR3 spells CATSKDSNYGYTF. The DNA for the CDR3 is TGTGCCACCAGCAAGGACAGCAACTATGGCTACACCTTC. The chain is built from TRBV15 and TRBJ1-2; a possible D gene is TRBD1 (6 bases). V lost 4 bases and J 2 bases, leaving 8 bases between the germline ends. CDR1 LNHNV and CDR2 YYDKDF come from the germline V gene (reference sequence). This CDR3 has 13 amino acids. Combining the CDR3 with reference TRBV15 and TRBJ1-2 gives the whole variable domain DAMVIQNPRYQVTQFGKPVTLSCSQTLNHNVMYWYQQKSSQAPKLLFHYYDKDFNNEADTPDNFQSRRPNTSFCFLDIRSPGLGDTAMYLCATSKDSNYGYTFGSGTRLTVV.

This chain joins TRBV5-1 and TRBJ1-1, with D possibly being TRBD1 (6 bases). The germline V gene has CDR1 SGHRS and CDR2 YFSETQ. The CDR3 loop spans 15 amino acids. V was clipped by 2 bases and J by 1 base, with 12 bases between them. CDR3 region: CASSLLPGQNTEAFF. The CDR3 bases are TGCGCCAGCAGCTTATTACCGGGACAGAACACTGAAGCTTTCTTT.

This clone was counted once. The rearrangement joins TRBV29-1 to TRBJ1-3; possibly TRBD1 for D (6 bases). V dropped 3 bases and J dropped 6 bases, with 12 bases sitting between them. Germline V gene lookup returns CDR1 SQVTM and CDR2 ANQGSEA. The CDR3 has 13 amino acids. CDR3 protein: CSVEGGQKNTIYF. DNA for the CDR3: TGCAGCGTTGAGGGGGGGCAGAAAAACACCATATATTTT.

The CDR3 DNA follows: TGCGCCAGCAGCTTGGGTCCGGGACAGTCAAACAATGAGCAGTTCTTC. Translating gives CASSLGPGQSNNEQFF. The gene calls are TRBV5-1 and TRBJ2-1, with 7 bases that match TRBD1. V dropped 0 bases and J dropped 5; count of bases not matched to a gene: 8. Germline CDR1 and CDR2: SGHRS and YFSETQ. The CDR3 is 16 residues long.

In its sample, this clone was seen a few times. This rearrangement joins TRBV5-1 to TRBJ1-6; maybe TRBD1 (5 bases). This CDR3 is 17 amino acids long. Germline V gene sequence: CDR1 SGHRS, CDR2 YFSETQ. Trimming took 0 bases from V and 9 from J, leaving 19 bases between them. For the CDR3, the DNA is TGCGCCAGCAGCTTGGCGTCGGTAGGGGCGCCGGGTTCACCCCTCCACTTT. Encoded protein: CASSLASVGAPGSPLHF. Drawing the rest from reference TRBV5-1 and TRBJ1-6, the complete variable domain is KAGVTQTPRYLIKTRGQQVTLSCSPISGHRSVSWYQQTPGQGLQFLFEYFSETQRNKGNFPGRFSGRQFSNSRSEMNVSTLELGDSALYLCASSLASVGAPGSPLHFGNGTRLTVT.

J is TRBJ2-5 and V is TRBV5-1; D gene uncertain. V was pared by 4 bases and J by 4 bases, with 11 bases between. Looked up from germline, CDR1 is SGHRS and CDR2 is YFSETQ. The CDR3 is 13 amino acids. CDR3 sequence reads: CASSPTVLETQYF. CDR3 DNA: TGCGCCAGCAGCCCGACGGTCCTAGAGACCCAGTACTTC.

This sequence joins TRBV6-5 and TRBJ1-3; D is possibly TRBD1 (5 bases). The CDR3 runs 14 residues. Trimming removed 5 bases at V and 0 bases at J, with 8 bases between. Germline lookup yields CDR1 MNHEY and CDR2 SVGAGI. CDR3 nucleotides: TGTGCCAGCAGTAAGGGGTTCTCTGGAAACACCATATATTTT. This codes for CASSKGFSGNTIYF.

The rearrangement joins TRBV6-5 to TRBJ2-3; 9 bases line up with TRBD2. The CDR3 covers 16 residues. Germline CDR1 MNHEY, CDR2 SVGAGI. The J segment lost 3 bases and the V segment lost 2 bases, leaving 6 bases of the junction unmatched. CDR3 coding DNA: TGTGCCAGCAGTTACCGGGGCGGGGGGGCGACAGATACGCAGTATTTT. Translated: CASSYRGGGATDTQYF.

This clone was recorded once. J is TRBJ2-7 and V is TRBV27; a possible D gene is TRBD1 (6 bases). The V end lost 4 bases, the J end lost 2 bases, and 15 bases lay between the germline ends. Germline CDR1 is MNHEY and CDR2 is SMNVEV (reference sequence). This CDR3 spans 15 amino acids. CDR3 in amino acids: CASSSDSLDPYEQYF. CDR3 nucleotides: TGTGCCAGCAGTTCGGACAGCCTAGACCCCTACGAGCAGTACTTC.

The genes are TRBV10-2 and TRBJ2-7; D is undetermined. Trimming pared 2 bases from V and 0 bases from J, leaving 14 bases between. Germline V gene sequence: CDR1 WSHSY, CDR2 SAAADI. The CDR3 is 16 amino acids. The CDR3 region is CASSEPIGTGSYEQYF. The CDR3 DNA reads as TGCGCCAGCAGTGAGCCCATAGGAACTGGCTCCTACGAGCAGTACTTC.

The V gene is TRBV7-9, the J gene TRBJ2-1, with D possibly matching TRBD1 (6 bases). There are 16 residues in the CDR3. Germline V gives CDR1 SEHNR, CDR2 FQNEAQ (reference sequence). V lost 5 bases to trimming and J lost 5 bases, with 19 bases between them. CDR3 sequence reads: CASSRRSQGSDNEQFF. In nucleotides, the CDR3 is TGTGCCAGCAGCCGGAGGTCCCAGGGGTCCGACAATGAGCAGTTCTTC.

CDR3 protein: CASTADTVPTEAFF. Written as DNA, the CDR3 is TGTGCCAGCACCGCGGACACGGTCCCCACTGAAGCTTTCTTT. The chain recombines TRBV5-5 with TRBJ1-1, with D possibly being TRBD1 (5 bases). CDR3 length: 14 amino acids. V lost 6 bases to trimming and J lost 4 bases, with 16 bases between them. From germline, CDR1 is SGHKS and CDR2 YYEKEE (reference sequence).

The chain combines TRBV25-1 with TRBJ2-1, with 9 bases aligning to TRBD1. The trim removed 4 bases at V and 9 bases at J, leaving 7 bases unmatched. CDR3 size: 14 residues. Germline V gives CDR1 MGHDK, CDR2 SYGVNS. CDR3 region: CASSVDRGKGEQFF. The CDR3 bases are TGTGCCAGCAGTGTCGACAGGGGGAAAGGTGAGCAGTTCTTC.

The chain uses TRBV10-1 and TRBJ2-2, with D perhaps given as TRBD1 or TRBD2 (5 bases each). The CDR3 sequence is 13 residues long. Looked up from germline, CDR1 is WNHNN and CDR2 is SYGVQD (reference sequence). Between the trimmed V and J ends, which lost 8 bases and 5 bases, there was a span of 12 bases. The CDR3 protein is CASRRGQTGELFF. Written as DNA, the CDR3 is TGCGCCAGCCGCCGGGGCCAAACCGGGGAGCTGTTTTTT.

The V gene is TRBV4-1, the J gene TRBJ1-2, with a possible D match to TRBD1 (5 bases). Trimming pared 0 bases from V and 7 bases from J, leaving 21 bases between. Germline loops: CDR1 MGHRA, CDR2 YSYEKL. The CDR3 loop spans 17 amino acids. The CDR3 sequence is CASSQDQGVGSPSGYTF. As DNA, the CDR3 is TGCGCCAGCAGCCAAGATCAAGGGGTGGGGTCACCATCTGGCTACACCTTC.

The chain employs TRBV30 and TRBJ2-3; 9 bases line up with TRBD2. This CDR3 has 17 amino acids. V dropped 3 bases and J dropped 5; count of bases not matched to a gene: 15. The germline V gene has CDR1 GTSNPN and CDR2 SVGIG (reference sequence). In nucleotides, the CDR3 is TGTGCCTGGAGGCTACTGGGGAGCGGGGGGCTCAGAGATACGCAGTATTTT. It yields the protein CAWRLLGSGGLRDTQYF.

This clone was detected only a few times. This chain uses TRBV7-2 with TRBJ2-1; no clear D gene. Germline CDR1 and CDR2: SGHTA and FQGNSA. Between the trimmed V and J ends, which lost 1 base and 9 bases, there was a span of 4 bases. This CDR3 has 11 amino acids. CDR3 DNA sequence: TGTGCCAGCAGCTTAGGTATTGAGCAGTTCTTC. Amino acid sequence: CASSLGIEQFF.